This TCR beta chain is from a study of blood T cell repertoires in COVID-19. Study in general: The United States, Italy and Spain were the sources of the acute and convalescent COVID-19 samples.

A single count supports this clone. The CDR3 sequence is 16 residues long. Germline V lookup: CDR1 SGHNT, CDR2 YYREEE (reference sequence). Germline trimming cut 5 bases from V and 0 bases from J; bases unmatched to any gene: 7. TCRdb's copy holds only in-frame clones and misses some; the assay was immunoSEQ multiplex PCR. This sample has about 200,000 clones, with about 84% found just once. This receptor was identified in a man aged 40-49 years with acute COVID-19. Sequencing was done on a sample of PBMCs or T cells enriched from blood (not recorded which). V usage is TRBV5-4 and J usage is TRBJ2-1; TRBD2 aligns across 8 bases. CDR3 nucleotides: TGTGCCAGCAGTCTCGGGGGGGCTGGCTCCTACAATGAGCAGTTCTTC. It is translated as CASSLGGAGSYNEQFF.